These 17 T cell receptor beta chains were all obtained from the same sample, sequenced in a study of cytomegalovirus exposure and HLA in healthy donors (dated by TCRdb to about 2017). The library was generated by the immunoSEQ multiplex PCR assay. The multiplex PCR relied on a mix of 60 forward primers for TCR Vbeta segments and 13 reverse primers for TCR Jbeta segments. The clones in this table, taken by TCRdb from immuneACCESS, are in-frame only. Not every clone is retained; where verified, under half of the shortfall comes from an unresolved V gene, and the cause of the rest is unknown. The sample table gives approximately 190,000 clones. Of the sample, around 6% falls within the top ten clones. The specimen was PBMCs. The receptor set was obtained from a man under 40 in good health and CMV-seronegative.

The chain combines TRBV5-5 with TRBJ1-5; D unclear. V was clipped by 1 base and J by 2 bases, with 7 bases between them. The CDR3 contains 14 residues. Germline-derived CDR1 and CDR2 are SGHKS and YYEKEE (reference sequence). The CDR3 DNA reads as TGTGCCAGCAGCTTGTTCAGCGGCAATCAGCCCCAGCATTTT. Encoded protein: CASSLFSGNQPQHF.

The CDR3 DNA follows: TGTGCCAGCAGCCAAGAAGGGCAACAGGGGAACACCATATATTTT. This sequence encodes CASSQEGQQGNTIYF. The chain employs TRBV4-2 and TRBJ1-3; the match to TRBD1 covers 7 bases. Germline CDR1 is LGHNA and CDR2 is YNFKEQ. This CDR3 has 15 amino acids. With V trimmed by 0 bases and J by 7 bases, 6 bases remained unmatched.

This chain links TRBV30 with TRBJ2-5, with no clear D. V dropped 2 bases and J dropped 2 bases, with 9 bases sitting between them. The CDR3 loop spans 13 amino acids. Germline values: CDR1 GTSNPN, CDR2 SVGIG (reference sequence). CDR3 nucleotide sequence: TGTGCCTGGAGTTTTGGCGGACAAGAGACCCAGTACTTC. This codes for CAWSFGGQETQYF.

V and J are TRBV7-9 and TRBJ1-6, with D perhaps TRBD1 (6 bases). From germline, CDR1 is SEHNR and CDR2 FQNEAQ (reference sequence). The length of the CDR3 is 15 residues. The V end was cut by 6 bases, the J end by 6 bases, with 15 bases between. Here the CDR3 reads CASRHRDNINSPLHF. CDR3 nucleotides: TGTGCCAGCAGACACCGGGACAACATTAATTCACCCCTCCACTTT.

The V call is TRBV4-1, the J call TRBJ2-5; 10 nucleotides agree with TRBD2. Trimming at V came to 1 base and at J to 2 bases, leaving 13 bases not matched to a gene. CDR1 is MGHRA and CDR2 is YSYEKL in the germline V gene. The CDR3 sequence is 19 residues long. The CDR3 coding sequence is TGCGCCAGCAGCCAAGTGGCGGCGAGCGCTAGCGGGGGACAAGAGACCCAGTACTTC. This gives the protein CASSQVAASASGGQETQYF.

This rearrangement joins TRBV2 to TRBJ1-1, with D perhaps TRBD1 (6 bases). CDR1 is SNHLY and CDR2 is FYNNEI in the germline V gene. With 3 bases removed from V and 4 bases from J, the gap between germline ends came to 15 bases. The CDR3 is 15 amino acids. In nucleotides, the CDR3 is TGTGCCAGCAGTGATTTGGCGGGGGGCGGCACTGAAGCTTTCTTT. Translated, it gives CASSDLAGGGTEAFF.

The rearrangement joins TRBV18 to TRBJ2-5; TRBD1 agrees at 8 bases. This CDR3 has 17 amino acids. Germline CDR1 reads KGHSH; CDR2 reads LQKENI. With 0 bases clipped from V and 5 bases from J, the junction kept 11 bases outside the gene matches. CDR3 sequence (DNA): TGTGCCAGCTCACCACCGATTTGGGACAGGTCGAGGGAGACCCAGTACTTC. It translates to CASSPPIWDRSRETQYF.

The V call is TRBV5-1, the J call TRBJ2-7, with TRBD2 matching over 9 bases. The CDR3 contains 14 residues. Germline V gene lookup returns CDR1 SGHRS and CDR2 YFSETQ. The junction had 5 bases not matched to a gene; V was cut back by 4 bases and J by 3 bases. The DNA for the CDR3 is TGCGCCAGCAGCGGCGGGGGGGGACTCTACGAGCAGTACTTC. It specifies CASSGGGGLYEQYF.

J is TRBJ1-5 and V is TRBV4-3; D gene unclear. With 0 bases removed from V and 5 bases from J, the gap between germline ends came to 17 bases. The CDR3 contains 17 residues. Germline values: CDR1 LGHNA, CDR2 YSLEER. The CDR3 here is CASSQDSPRGLHQPQHF. The CDR3 DNA sequence: TGCGCCAGCAGCCAAGATTCCCCGCGCGGTTTACATCAGCCCCAGCATTTT.

The V gene is TRBV7-9, the J gene TRBJ2-5; 8 bases are shared with TRBD1. The CDR3 sequence is 16 residues long. The ends lost 5 bases at V and 4 bases at J; junction bases unmatched: 12. Germline V gives CDR1 SEHNR, CDR2 FQNEAQ (reference sequence). CDR3 DNA sequence: TGTGCCAGCAGCCAAAGAGACAGGGGCAGGGGAGAGACCCAGTACTTC. Amino acids: CASSQRDRGRGETQYF. The variable domain in full, with the rest retrieved from reference TRBV7-9 and TRBJ2-5, is DTGVSQNPRHKITKRGQNVTFRCDPISEHNRLYWYRQTLGQGPEFLTYFQNEAQLEKSRLLSDRFSAERPKGSFSTLEIQRTEQGDSAMYLCASSQRDRGRGETQYFGPGTRLLVL.

V and J are TRBV6-5 and TRBJ2-2; D gene ambiguous. Trimming took 0 bases from V and 8 from J, leaving 13 bases between them. The CDR3 is made up of 15 amino acids. Per germline, CDR1 MNHEY and CDR2 SVGAGI. The CDR3 sequence is CASSYSTLVLGELFF. In nucleotides, the CDR3 is TGTGCCAGCAGTTACTCGACATTAGTTCTGGGGGAGCTGTTTTTT.

In DNA form, the CDR3 reads TGTGCCAGCAGTTACTCGACAGACTCCTACGAGCAGTACTTC. Protein product: CASSYSTDSYEQYF. The chain employs TRBV6-5 and TRBJ2-7, with D perhaps matching TRBD1 (5 bases). Looked up from germline, CDR1 is MNHEY and CDR2 is SVGAGI. Deletions cut 0 bases from V and 0 bases from J, with 6 bases between. The CDR3 spans 14 residues.

The V and J genes are TRBV7-9 and TRBJ1-1; weak D call: TRBD1 (5 bases). This CDR3 is built from 15 residues. V lost 2 bases to trimming and J lost 1 base, with 11 bases between them. The V gene's germline CDR1 is SEHNR and CDR2 FQNEAQ (reference sequence). As DNA, the CDR3 is TGTGCCAGCAGCTTAAGCCGACAGACGAACACTGAAGCTTTCTTT. As protein: CASSLSRQTNTEAFF.

The rearrangement joins TRBV13 to TRBJ2-7; the match to TRBD1 covers 10 bases. J gave up 2 bases and V 5 bases, and 15 bases lay outside the gene matches. Germline-derived CDR1 and CDR2 are PRHDT and FYEKMQ (reference sequence). CDR3 size: 18 residues. The CDR3 loop reads CASSKSPTGTGVPYEQYF. The CDR3 DNA follows: TGTGCCAGCAGCAAATCCCCTACCGGGACAGGGGTTCCCTACGAGCAGTACTTC.

Here the CDR3 reads CASSVAPAGLTDTQYF. CDR3 DNA sequence: TGTGCCAGCAGCGTAGCCCCCGCGGGGCTCACAGATACGCAGTATTTT. The gene calls are TRBV9 and TRBJ2-3; TRBD2 might be the D (6 bases). The CDR3 spans 16 residues. The V end was cut by 0 bases, the J end by 2 bases, with 13 bases between. Germline assignment: CDR1 SGDLS and CDR2 YYNGEE.

CDR3 amino acids: CASSQEPAYEQYF. The CDR3 nucleotides read TGCGCCAGCAGCCAAGAGCCAGCCTACGAGCAGTACTTC. The chain recombines TRBV4-1 with TRBJ2-7, with unresolved D. The CDR3 is made up of 13 amino acids. V was pared by 0 bases and J by 2 bases, with 5 bases between. CDR1 is MGHRA, CDR2 YSYEKL, per germline.

The chain uses TRBV9 and TRBJ2-1; the D gene is possibly TRBD2 (6 bases). Germline V gives CDR1 SGDLS, CDR2 YYNGEE. This CDR3 contains 12 residues. V was clipped by 4 bases and J by 10 bases, with 12 bases between them. CDR3 sequence: CASSTGTYEQFF. CDR3 bases: TGTGCCAGCAGCACCGGGACTTACGAGCAGTTCTTC. Using reference TRBV9 and TRBJ2-1 for the parts outside the CDR3, the full variable domain is DSGVTQTPKHLITATGQRVTLRCSPRSGDLSVYWYQQSLDQGLQFLIQYYNGEERAKGNILERFSAQQFPDLHSELNLSSLELGDSALYFCASSTGTYEQFFGPGTRLTVL.